Listed here are 8 T cell receptor beta chains from one sample, sequenced in a study of blood T cell repertoires in COVID-19. Data came from immunoSEQ multiplex PCR; TCRdb stores just in-frame clones and leaves some out. The sample lists 40,000 to 60,000 clones, just over 85% occurring once. The source material was peripheral blood. These receptor sequences come from a woman of 80 years or more with COVID-19, enrolled during active disease.

The chain employs TRBV6-4 and TRBJ1-2; a possible D gene is TRBD1 (6 bases). The CDR3 is made up of 13 amino acids. Trimming removed 4 bases from V and 4 bases from J, with 10 bases in between. The germline V gene encodes CDR1 MRHNA and CDR2 SNTAGT. CDR3 bases: TGTGCCAGCAGTGCCGACAGGTTCTATGGCTACACCTTC. Protein: CASSADRFYGYTF.

CDR3 DNA: TGTGCCAGCTCACGGGATTGGGGCGGGGTTACGAACACTGAAGCTTTCTTT. It encodes CASSRDWGGVTNTEAFF. The chain employs TRBV18 and TRBJ1-1; perhaps TRBD1 as D (5 bases). The germline gives CDR1 KGHSH, CDR2 LQKENI. V was clipped by 4 bases and J by 1 base, with 19 bases between them. The CDR3 contains 17 residues.

The chain recombines TRBV2 with TRBJ2-1; TRBD2 matches at 10 bases. CDR1 is SNHLY and CDR2 is FYNNEI in the germline V gene. V shed 4 bases, J shed 7 bases, and the junction held 16 bases outside the gene matches. The CDR3 length is 18 residues. CDR3 bases: TGTGCCAGCAGTGGAATAGCGGGAGGCGCCAGAATCTTGAATGAGCAGTTCTTC. It encodes CASSGIAGGARILNEQFF.

This chain links TRBV6-5 with TRBJ1-5, with TRBD1 as a possible D gene (5 bases). Germline values: CDR1 MNHEY, CDR2 SVGAGI. This CDR3 has 13 residues. With 6 bases removed from V and 3 bases from J, the gap between germline ends came to 9 bases. CDR3 bases: TGTGCCAGCAGCGACAGCGACAATCAGCCCCAGCATTTT. This gives the protein CASSDSDNQPQHF.

This clone is a singleton in its sample. V and J are TRBV3-1 (or the pseudogene TRBV3-2) and TRBJ1-4, with D perhaps TRBD1 (6 bases). The CDR3 sequence is 13 residues long. V was cut by 7 bases and J by 10 bases, with 16 bases left in between. CDR1 LGHDT and CDR2 YNNKEL come from the germline V gene (reference sequence). CDR3 protein: CASTRAGVGKLFF. As DNA, the CDR3 is TGTGCCAGCACCCGAGCAGGGGTGGGAAAACTGTTTTTT.

The J gene is TRBJ2-2, the V gene TRBV15, with a possible D match to TRBD1 (5 bases). V was cut by 2 bases and J by 7 bases, with 14 bases left in between. This CDR3 comprises 15 residues. Per the germline V gene, CDR1 is LNHNV and CDR2 is YYDKDF (reference sequence). The CDR3 reads CATSRTAGNYGELFF. The DNA for the CDR3 is TGTGCCACCAGCAGAACCGCAGGGAACTACGGGGAGCTGTTTTTT.

This chain connects TRBV5-1 to TRBJ2-1; D is unclear. The CDR3 is made up of 16 amino acids. V lost 4 bases to trimming and J lost 1 base, with 15 bases between them. Per the germline V gene, CDR1 is SGHRS and CDR2 is YFSETQ. The CDR3 sequence: CASSQRVAGSYNEQFF. DNA of the CDR3: TGCGCCAGCAGCCAGCGAGTAGCTGGGTCCTACAATGAGCAGTTCTTC.

The rearrangement joins TRBV5-5 to TRBJ1-1; 7 nucleotides match TRBD1. Germline CDR1 and CDR2: SGHKS and YYEKEE (reference sequence). The V segment lost 9 bases and the J segment 8 bases; nucleotides outside the gene matches: 13. The CDR3 spans 13 residues. The CDR3 DNA reads as TGTGCCACCGCTGGCTTTGGGGACAGAGAAGCTTTCTTT. This encodes CATAGFGDREAFF.